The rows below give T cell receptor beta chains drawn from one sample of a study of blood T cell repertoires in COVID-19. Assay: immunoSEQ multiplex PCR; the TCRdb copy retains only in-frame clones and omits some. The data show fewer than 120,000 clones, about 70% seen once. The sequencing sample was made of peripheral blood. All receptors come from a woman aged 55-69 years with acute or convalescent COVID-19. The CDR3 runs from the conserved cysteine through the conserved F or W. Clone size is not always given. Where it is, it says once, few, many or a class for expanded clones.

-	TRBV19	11	CATKPGDGYTF
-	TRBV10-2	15	CASTEGPSSGNTIYF
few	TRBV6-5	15	CASVRALSGANVLTF
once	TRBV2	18	CASSEKRQGTIIRSPLHF
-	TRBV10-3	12	CATTLGGGEQYF
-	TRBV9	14	CARTSGGYYNEQFF
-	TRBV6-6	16	CASTLDGGSGANVLTF
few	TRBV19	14	CASSPVGPTDTQYF
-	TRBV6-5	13	CASRAGDREIQNF
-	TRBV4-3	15	CASSQDPRDFYGYTF
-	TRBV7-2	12	CASSLSGGTQYF
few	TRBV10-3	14	CAINPGQLSDTQYF
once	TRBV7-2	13	CASSLTGWDEQFF
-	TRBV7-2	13	CASSWDLLGGYTF
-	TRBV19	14	CASSIALDGTGRFF
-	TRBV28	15	CASTRAGTPSYEQYF
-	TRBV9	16	CASSESGTSRSYEQYF
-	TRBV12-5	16	CASGLVRGATNEKLFF
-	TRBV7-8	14	CASSFLTYYNEQFF
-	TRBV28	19	CASSPITWTGGGQDYGYTF
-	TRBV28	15	CASSLPQGRQETQYF
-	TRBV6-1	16	CASSDPGQGATYGYTF
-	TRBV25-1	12	CASSDPNSPLHF
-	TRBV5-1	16	CASSLGPGEGQETQYF
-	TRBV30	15	CAWSVYSRRNYGYTF
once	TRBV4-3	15	CASSQLARRGSPLHF
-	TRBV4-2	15	CASSQDHREMETQYF
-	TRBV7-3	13	CASSPLAADTQYF
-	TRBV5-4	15	CASSLEKRQSTEAFF
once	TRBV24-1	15	CATSDLGQYTDTQYF
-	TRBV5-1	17	CASSLAGGTGRTDTQYF
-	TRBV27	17	CASKSPRGTANTGELFF
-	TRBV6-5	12	CATRSGRGGYTF
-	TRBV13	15	CASSKGGVLAYEQYF
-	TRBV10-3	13	CAIKASGGETQYF
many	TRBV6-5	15	CASSYDSGQGQPQHF
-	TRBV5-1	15	CARSALGGEGAEAFF
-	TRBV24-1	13	CATSDTDRGGYTF
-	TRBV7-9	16	CASSPPPGARQETQYF
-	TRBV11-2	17	CASSLLLAGGAYNEQFF